The entry below gives a single T cell receptor (beta chain) sequence along with its context. The antigen is unknown. The data derive from a study of tumor and adjacent non-tumor tissue in lung cancer. Overall study: Histology: under 15 adenocarcinoma, a couple of squamous cell carcinoma, 1 small cell lung cancer. Study results and caveats: Tumor tissue had significantly higher TCR diversity than normal lung.

No cell sorting was done before RNA was extracted from the tissue. A modified ARM-PCR protocol with three rounds of nested PCR amplified TCRbeta. TCRdb re-analysed the multiplex PCR reads in MiXCR, keeping a single row per CDR3 protein. The sample contains approximately 140,000 distinct CDR3 sequences, around 67% of which appear only once. The sequenced material came from lung tumor tissue. This clonotype was obtained from a man between 60 and 75 years old with small cell lung cancer.

The CDR3 DNA reads TGCAGTGCAGGGACTAGCGGGAGAGATACGCAGTATTTT. It translates to CSAGTSGRDTQYF. This chain uses TRBV20-1 with TRBJ2-3; 14 bases align to TRBD2. This CDR3 is 13 amino acids long. CDR1 DFQATT and CDR2 SNEGSKA come from the germline V gene (reference sequence). The V segment lost 6 bases and the J segment 5 bases; nucleotides outside the gene matches: 1.